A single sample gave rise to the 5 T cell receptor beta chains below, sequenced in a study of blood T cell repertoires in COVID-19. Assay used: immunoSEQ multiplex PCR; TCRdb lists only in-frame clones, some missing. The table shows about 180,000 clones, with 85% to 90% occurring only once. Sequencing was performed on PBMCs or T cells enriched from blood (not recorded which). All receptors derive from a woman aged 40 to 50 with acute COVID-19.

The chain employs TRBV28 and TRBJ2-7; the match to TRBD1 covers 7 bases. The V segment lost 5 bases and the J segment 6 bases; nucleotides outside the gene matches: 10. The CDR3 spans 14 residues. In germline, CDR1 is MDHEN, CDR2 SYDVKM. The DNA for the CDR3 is TGTGCCAGCAGTACTCGGGACAGTCCGGGCGAGCAGTACTTC. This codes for CASSTRDSPGEQYF.

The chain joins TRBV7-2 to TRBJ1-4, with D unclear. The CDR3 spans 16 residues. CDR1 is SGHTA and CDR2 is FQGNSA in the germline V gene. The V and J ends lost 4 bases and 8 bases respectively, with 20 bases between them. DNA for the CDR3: TGTGCCAGCAGCTCAGAGACGGCGGGGTTGGGAGAAAAACTGTTTTTT. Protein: CASSSETAGLGEKLFF.

CDR3 region: CASSGTSGTYNEQFF. CDR3 nucleotide sequence: TGCGCCAGCAGCGGGACTAGCGGAACCTACAATGAGCAGTTCTTC. The gene calls are TRBV4-1 and TRBJ2-1, with 11 bases fitting TRBD2. The junction had 2 bases not matched to a gene; V was cut back by 5 bases and J by 2 bases. This CDR3 has 15 residues. Germline CDR1 MGHRA, CDR2 YSYEKL.

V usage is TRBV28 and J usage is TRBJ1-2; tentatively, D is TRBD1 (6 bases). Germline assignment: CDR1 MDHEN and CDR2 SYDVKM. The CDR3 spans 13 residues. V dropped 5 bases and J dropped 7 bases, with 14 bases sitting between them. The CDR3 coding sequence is TGTGCCAGCAGTGACAGGAATCCCCCTGGCTACACCTTC. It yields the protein CASSDRNPPGYTF.

The CDR3 here is CASKNRGKSNQPQHF. As DNA, the CDR3 is TGTGCCAGCAAGAACAGGGGGAAGAGCAATCAGCCCCAGCATTTT. V usage is TRBV28 and J usage is TRBJ1-5; 8 bases align to TRBD1. The J segment lost 1 base and the V segment lost 7 bases, leaving 6 bases of the junction unmatched. This CDR3 is built from 15 residues. Germline V gives CDR1 MDHEN, CDR2 SYDVKM.